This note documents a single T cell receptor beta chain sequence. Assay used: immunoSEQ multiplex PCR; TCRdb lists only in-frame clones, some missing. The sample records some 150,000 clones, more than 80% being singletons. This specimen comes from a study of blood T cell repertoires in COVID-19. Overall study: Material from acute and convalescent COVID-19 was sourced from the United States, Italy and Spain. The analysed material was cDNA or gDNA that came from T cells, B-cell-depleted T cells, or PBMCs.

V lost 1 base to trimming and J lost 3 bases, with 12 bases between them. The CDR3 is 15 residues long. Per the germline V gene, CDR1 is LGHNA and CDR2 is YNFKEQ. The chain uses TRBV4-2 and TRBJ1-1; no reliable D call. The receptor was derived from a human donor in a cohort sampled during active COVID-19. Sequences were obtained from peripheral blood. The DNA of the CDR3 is TGTGCCAGCAGCCAAGTTTTGGGAGGACACACTGAAGCTTTCTTT. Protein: CASSQVLGGHTEAFF.